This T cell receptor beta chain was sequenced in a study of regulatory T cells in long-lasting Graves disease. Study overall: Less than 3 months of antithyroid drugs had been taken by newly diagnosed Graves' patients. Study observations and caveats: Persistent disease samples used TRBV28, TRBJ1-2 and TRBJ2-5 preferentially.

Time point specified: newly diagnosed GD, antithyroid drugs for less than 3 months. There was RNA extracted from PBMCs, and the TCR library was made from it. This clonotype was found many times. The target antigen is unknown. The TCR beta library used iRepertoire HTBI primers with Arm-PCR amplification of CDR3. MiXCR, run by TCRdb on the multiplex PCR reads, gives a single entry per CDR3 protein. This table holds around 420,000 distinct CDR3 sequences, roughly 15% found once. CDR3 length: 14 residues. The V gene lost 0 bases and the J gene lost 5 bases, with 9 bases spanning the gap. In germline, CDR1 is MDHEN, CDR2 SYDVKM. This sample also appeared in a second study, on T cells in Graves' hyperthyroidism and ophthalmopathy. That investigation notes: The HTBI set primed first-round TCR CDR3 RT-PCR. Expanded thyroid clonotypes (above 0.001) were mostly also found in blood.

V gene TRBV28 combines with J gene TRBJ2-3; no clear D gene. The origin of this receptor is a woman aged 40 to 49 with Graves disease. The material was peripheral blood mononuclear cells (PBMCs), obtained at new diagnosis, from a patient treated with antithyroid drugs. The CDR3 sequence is CASSLWERGDTQYF. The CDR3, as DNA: TGTGCCAGCAGTTTATGGGAACGAGGAGATACGCAGTATTTT.